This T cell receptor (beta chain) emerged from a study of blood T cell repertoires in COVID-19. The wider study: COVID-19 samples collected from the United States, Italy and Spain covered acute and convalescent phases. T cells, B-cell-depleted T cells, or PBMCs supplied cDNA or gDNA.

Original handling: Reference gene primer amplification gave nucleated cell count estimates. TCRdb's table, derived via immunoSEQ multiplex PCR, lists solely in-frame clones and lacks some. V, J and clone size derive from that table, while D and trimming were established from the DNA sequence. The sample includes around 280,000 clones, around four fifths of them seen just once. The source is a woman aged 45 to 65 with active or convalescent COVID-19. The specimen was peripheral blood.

The CDR3 sequence: CASSLVGTVTDTQYF. CDR3 in DNA: TGTGCCAGCAGCTTGGTAGGGACAGTTACAGATACGCAGTATTTT. V gene TRBV5-4 combines with J gene TRBJ2-3; 7 bases fit TRBD1. This CDR3 contains 15 residues. The junction had 4 bases not matched to a gene; V was cut back by 0 bases and J by 3 bases. CDR1 and CDR2 (germline): SGHNT, YYREEE (reference sequence).